The clone carrying this T cell receptor beta chain was picked up one time. The CDR3 has 12 amino acids. V was shortened by 6 bases and J by 9 bases, with 12 bases between the two germline ends. Germline V gene sequence: CDR1 SGHAT, CDR2 FQNNGV. The entry originates in a study of OX40 agonist ivuxolimab in advanced cancers. Clones were sequenced by immunoSEQ multiplex PCR, and TCRdb holds only the in-frame ones, with some missing. The sample lists about 33,000 clones, 65% to 80% occurring once. On cycle 4 day 1 and cycle 7 day 1, as well as at baseline, blood was sampled. Sequences were derived from CD4+ or CD8+ T cells sorted from blood, sampled in a trial of the OX40 agonist ivuxolimab. This rearrangement joins TRBV11-2 to TRBJ1-5; D perhaps matches TRBD1 (6 bases). The clonotype originates from an adult with an advanced solid tumor such as melanoma, head and neck, liver or kidney cancer. This CDR3 is CASSGGWRPQHF. CDR3 sequence (DNA): TGTGCCAGCAGTGGGGGCTGGAGGCCCCAGCATTTT.